The 3 T cell receptor beta chains given below trace back to one sample, sequenced in a study of graft-versus-host responses after intestinal transplantation. Sequencing used immunoSEQ multiplex PCR; TCRdb keeps in-frame clones, though not all of them. The sample includes around 90,000 clones, over 85% seen only once; the top ten take 0.49%. Their specific antigens are unknown. Specimen: unstimulated CD8+ T cells sorted from spleen or lymph node cells, collected before intestinal transplant. These receptors all stem from a human donor who received an intestinal transplant.

This rearrangement joins TRBV29-1 to TRBJ1-2; 10 nucleotides line up with TRBD1. The CDR3 consists of 13 residues. Trimming at V came to 0 bases and at J to 7 bases, leaving 2 bases not matched to a gene. Germline V gene sequence: CDR1 SQVTM, CDR2 ANQGSEA. The CDR3 DNA follows: TGCAGCGTTGAAGATTGGGACAGGGGTGGCTACACCTTC. Translated: CSVEDWDRGGYTF.

V usage is TRBV27 and J usage is TRBJ2-3, with a possible D match to TRBD2 (6 bases). CDR1 is MNHEY, CDR2 SMNVEV, per germline (reference sequence). V was pared by 2 bases and J by 5 bases, with 11 bases between. This CDR3 is built from 14 residues. This CDR3 is CASSLGGSGDTQYF. The CDR3 DNA reads as TGTGCCAGCAGTTTAGGGGGGTCCGGAGATACGCAGTATTTT.

The rearrangement links TRBV10-3 to TRBJ2-7; 11 bases align to TRBD2. CDR1 and CDR2 from the germline V gene are ENHRY and SYGVKD. The CDR3 covers 14 residues. Trimming removed 2 bases from V and 3 bases from J; junction bases left unmatched: 0. CDR3 sequence: CAISEGTSGYEQYF. DNA for the CDR3: TGTGCCATCAGTGAGGGGACTAGCGGCTACGAGCAGTACTTC.